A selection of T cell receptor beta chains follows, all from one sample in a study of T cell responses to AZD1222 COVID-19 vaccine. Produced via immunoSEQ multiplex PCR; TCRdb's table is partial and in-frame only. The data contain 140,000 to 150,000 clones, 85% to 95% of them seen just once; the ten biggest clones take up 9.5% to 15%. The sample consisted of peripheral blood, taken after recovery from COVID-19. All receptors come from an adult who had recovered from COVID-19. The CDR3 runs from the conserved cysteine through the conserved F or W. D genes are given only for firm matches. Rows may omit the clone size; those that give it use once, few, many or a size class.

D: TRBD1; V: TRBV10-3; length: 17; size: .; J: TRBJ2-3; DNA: TGTGCCATCAGGGGTCGGGACAGGACCAGTGGCACAGATACGCAGTATTTT; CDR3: CAIRGRDRTSGTDTQYF
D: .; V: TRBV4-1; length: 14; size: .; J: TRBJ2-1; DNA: TGCGCCAGCAGCGGACATATCTCCTACAATGAGCAGTTCTTC; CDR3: CASSGHISYNEQFF
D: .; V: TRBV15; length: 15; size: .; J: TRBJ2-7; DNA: TGTGCCACCAGCAGAGATGGGGCAGGAGGTTACGAGCAGTACTTC; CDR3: CATSRDGAGGYEQYF
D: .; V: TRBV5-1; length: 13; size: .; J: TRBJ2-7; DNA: TGCGCCAGCAGCCAGGGACAAGCCTACGAGCAGTACTTC; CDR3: CASSQGQAYEQYF
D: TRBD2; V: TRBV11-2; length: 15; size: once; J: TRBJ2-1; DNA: TGTGCCAGCAGCATTAGCGGGACAACTTACAATGAGCAGTTCTTC; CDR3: CASSISGTTYNEQFF
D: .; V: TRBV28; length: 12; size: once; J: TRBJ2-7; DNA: TGTGCCAGCGGTCTGGGGAGCCTCGAGCAGTACTTC; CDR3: CASGLGSLEQYF
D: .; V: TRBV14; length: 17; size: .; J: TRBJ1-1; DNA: TGTGCCAGCAGCCAAGCTATCCGGGATTCAGGGAACACTGAAGCTTTCTTT; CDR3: CASSQAIRDSGNTEAFF
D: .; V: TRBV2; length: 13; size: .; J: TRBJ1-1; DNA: TGTGCCAGCGGGATCCCTCCGGAAACTGAAGCTTTCTTT; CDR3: CASGIPPETEAFF
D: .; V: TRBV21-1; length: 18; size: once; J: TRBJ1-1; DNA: TGTGCCAGCGCCATACAACCGGCACCCTCCCGACTGAACACTGAAGCTTTCTTT; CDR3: CASAIQPAPSRLNTEAFF
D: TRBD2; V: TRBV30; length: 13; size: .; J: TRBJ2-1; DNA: TGTGCCTTTAGCGGGGTAACCTACAATGAGCAGTTCTTC; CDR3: CAFSGVTYNEQFF
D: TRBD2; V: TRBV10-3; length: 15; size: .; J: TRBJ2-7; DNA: TGTGCCATCAGAGATAGCGGGAAGGGGTGGTACGAGCAGTACTTC; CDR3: CAIRDSGKGWYEQYF
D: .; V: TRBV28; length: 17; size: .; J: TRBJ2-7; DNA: TGTGCCAGCAGTTTGCCCTCGAACAGGATCGTCTCCTACGAGCAGTACTTC; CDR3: CASSLPSNRIVSYEQYF
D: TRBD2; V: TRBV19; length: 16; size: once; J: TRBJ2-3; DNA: TGTGCCAGTAGTACCCTGGGACTAGCGGCTACAGATACGCAGTATTTT; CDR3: CASSTLGLAATDTQYF
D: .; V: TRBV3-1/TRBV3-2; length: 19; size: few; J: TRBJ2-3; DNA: TGTGCCAGCAGCCAAGATTATCGGGGGCTAAACCCTTCACGTTATACGCAGTATTTT; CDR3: CASSQDYRGLNPSRYTQYF
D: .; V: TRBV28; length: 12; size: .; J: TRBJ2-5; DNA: TGTGCCAGCAGCCGTTATCCGGAGACCCAGTACTTC; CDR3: CASSRYPETQYF
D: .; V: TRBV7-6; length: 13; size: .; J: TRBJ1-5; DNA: TGTGCCAGCAGTGGAGGGGTCAATCAGCCCCAGCATTTT; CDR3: CASSGGVNQPQHF
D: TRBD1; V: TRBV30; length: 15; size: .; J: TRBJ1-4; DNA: TGTGCCTGGAGATCAAGGACAGGGGCCGGCGAAAAACTGTTTTTT; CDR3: CAWRSRTGAGEKLFF